Listed below are T cell receptor beta chains from one sample, sequenced in a study of cytomegalovirus exposure and HLA in healthy donors. Clones were sequenced by immunoSEQ multiplex PCR, and TCRdb holds only the in-frame ones, with some missing. This table holds fewer than 200,000 clones, about 90% found once. The material sequenced was PBMCs. Source of these receptors: a boy younger than 10 in good health and CMV-seronegative. Each CDR3 is given with its conserved first and last residue. The order of the fields is D gene, clone size, V gene, CDR3 length, J gene, CDR3 DNA, CDR3 protein. D genes are given only for firm matches. Not every row has a clone size; where given, it reads once, few, many or a size class.

NA	few	TRBV5-6	14	TRBJ2-7	TGTGCCAGCAGCTCGCAATTAGCCGATTACGAGCAGTACTTC	CASSSQLADYEQYF
NA	NA	TRBV9	12	TRBJ2-2	TGTGCCAGCAGGCAGGGTGGCGGGGAGCTGTTTTTT	CASRQGGGELFF
TRBD2	NA	TRBV6-5	13	TRBJ2-7	TGTGCCAGCAGTTACAAGGCGGGGGACGAGCAGTACTTC	CASSYKAGDEQYF
TRBD2	NA	TRBV10-3	16	TRBJ2-2	TGTGCCATCAACCCTAGCGGGGGGGTAAACACCGGGGAGCTGTTTTTT	CAINPSGGVNTGELFF
NA	NA	TRBV2	14	TRBJ1-2	TGTGCCAGCAGTGAAGGGCTGGTCCTCTATGGCTACACCTTC	CASSEGLVLYGYTF
NA	NA	TRBV2	14	TRBJ1-5	TGTGCCAGCAGTGGGGGGGGAAGGGAACAGCCCCAGCATTTT	CASSGGGREQPQHF
NA	NA	TRBV7-9	14	TRBJ2-2	TGTGCCAGCAGCTTAGTCCCGAGCACCGGGGAGCTGTTTTTT	CASSLVPSTGELFF
TRBD1	NA	TRBV30	14	TRBJ2-3	TGTGCCTGGAAGACCGGGACAGGGGCGGATACGCAGTATTTT	CAWKTGTGADTQYF
NA	once	TRBV11-2	15	TRBJ1-1	TGTGCCAGCAGCCCCTTGGCCGGGGGTCAGACTGAAGCTTTCTTT	CASSPLAGGQTEAFF
NA	NA	TRBV5-1	15	TRBJ1-4	TGCGCCAGCAGCTTGTCCACGACAGCGTTCGAAAAACTGTTTTTT	CASSLSTTAFEKLFF
NA	NA	TRBV30	13	TRBJ2-7	TGTGCCTGGAGTGACCGGTTCGGTTTACCGCAGTACTTC	CAWSDRFGLPQYF
TRBD1	NA	TRBV6-1	16	TRBJ1-5	TGTGCCAGCAGTGCTTCATCGGGACAGGGGTATCAGCCCCAGCATTTT	CASSASSGQGYQPQHF
NA	NA	TRBV28	15	TRBJ2-5	TGTGCCAGCAGTTCACACCGACAGCCGCAAGAGACCCAGTACTTC	CASSSHRQPQETQYF
NA	NA	TRBV15	13	TRBJ2-1	TGTGCCACCAGCAGAGATCCGGACAATGAGCAGTTCTTC	CATSRDPDNEQFF
TRBD1	NA	TRBV6-5	15	TRBJ1-1	TGTGCCAGCAAACCCCAGGGGGCGCGTGGCACTGAAGCTTTCTTT	CASKPQGARGTEAFF
NA	NA	TRBV7-9	12	TRBJ2-7	TGTTCCAGCAGCTCCGACAGCTACGAGCAGTACTTC	CSSSSDSYEQYF
TRBD2	NA	TRBV4-2	17	TRBJ2-1	TGTGCCAGCAGCCAAGATTTTCGCGGGGGGGAGTACAATGAGCAGTTCTTC	CASSQDFRGGEYNEQFF
TRBD2	NA	TRBV5-1	16	TRBJ2-1	TGCGCCAGCAGCTTTACACCTAGCGGGGGTGACAATGAGCAGTTCTTC	CASSFTPSGGDNEQFF
NA	NA	TRBV6-1	15	TRBJ1-2	TGTGCCAGCAGTGAAACAGGAGCCGCGGTCTATGGCTACACCTTC	CASSETGAAVYGYTF
NA	NA	TRBV2	15	TRBJ2-1	TGTGCCAGCAGTGATGGGGACACGTGGGTCTATGAGCAGTTCTTC	CASSDGDTWVYEQFF
TRBD2	NA	TRBV5-1	14	TRBJ2-7	TGCGCCAGTAGCTTGGTATTAGCGGGACACGAGCAGTACTTC	CASSLVLAGHEQYF
TRBD1	NA	TRBV7-2	14	TRBJ1-2	TGTGCCAGCAGCCTCGACAGGGGGCTCTATGGCTACACCTTC	CASSLDRGLYGYTF
NA	NA	TRBV29-1	12	TRBJ1-1	TGCAGCGTAAGACAGACGAACACTGAAGCTTTCTTT	CSVRQTNTEAFF
TRBD2	NA	TRBV28	16	TRBJ2-1	TGTGCCAGCAGGGGGGAGGCTAGCGGGGATCTAGAGGAAGGGTTCTTC	CASRGEASGDLEEGFF
TRBD2	NA	TRBV30	16	TRBJ2-4	TGTGCCTGGAGTGGGGCAGGGACTATTGCCAAAAACATTCAGTACTTC	CAWSGAGTIAKNIQYF
TRBD1	NA	TRBV28	14	TRBJ1-5	TGTGCCAGCAGTCCCGGACAGGGGGATCAGCCCCAGCATTTT	CASSPGQGDQPQHF
NA	NA	TRBV9	16	TRBJ2-7	TGTGCCAGCAGCGTAGCTGAAACGGGACTCCCCACCGAGCAGTACTTC	CASSVAETGLPTEQYF
NA	NA	TRBV6-1	14	TRBJ1-2	TGTGCCAGCAGTGAAGGGGGCGCTTACTATGGCTACACCTTC	CASSEGGAYYGYTF
NA	NA	TRBV27	14	TRBJ1-4	TGTGCCAGCAGTTTAAGACGGAGTAATGAAAAACTGTTTTTT	CASSLRRSNEKLFF
NA	NA	TRBV5-1	14	TRBJ1-2	TGCGCCAGCAGCTTGGATACGCGGGGCGGTGGCTACACCTTC	CASSLDTRGGGYTF
TRBD2	NA	TRBV2	13	TRBJ2-3	TGTGCCAGCGTGGGACTAGCGGGAGCTACGCAGTATTTT	CASVGLAGATQYF
TRBD2	NA	TRBV6-5	14	TRBJ2-5	TGTGCCAGCACCCAGAGAGGGACTAGCGGGACCCAGTACTTC	CASTQRGTSGTQYF
NA	NA	TRBV9	16	TRBJ2-2	TGTGCCAGCAGCGTAGTGATGGCGGGGAGCGGCGGGGAGCTGTTTTTT	CASSVVMAGSGGELFF
TRBD1	NA	TRBV19	16	TRBJ1-3	TGTGCCAGTAGTATGACAGGGCCAAAATCTGGAAACACCATATATTTT	CASSMTGPKSGNTIYF
TRBD1	few	TRBV2	14	TRBJ1-2	TGTGCCAGCAGCGACAGGGGAGGGAACTATGGCTACACCTTC	CASSDRGGNYGYTF
NA	NA	TRBV28	20	TRBJ1-3	TGTGCCAGCAGTTTTATCAGGGGCTCTAACCTTCTCTTATCTGGAAACACCATATATTTT	CASSFIRGSNLLLSGNTIYF
NA	NA	TRBV28	13	TRBJ2-7	TGTGCCAGCCTCAGGGAAGACTCCTACGAGCAGTACTTC	CASLREDSYEQYF
TRBD2	NA	TRBV5-1	14	TRBJ2-3	TGCGCCAGCAGCTTCGAGAGCGGGACCCTTACGCAGTATTTT	CASSFESGTLTQYF
NA	NA	TRBV5-1	15	TRBJ1-1	TGCGCCAGCAGCTTGGCACAGGGCGTTAGTACTGAAGCTTTCTTT	CASSLAQGVSTEAFF
NA	NA	TRBV30	12	TRBJ1-1	TGTGCCTGGACGGCAGCGGACACTGAAGCTTTCTTT	CAWTAADTEAFF
TRBD1	NA	TRBV9	17	TRBJ1-1	TGTGCCAGCAGCGTAGTGGGGACAGGGGACCCCACCACTGAAGCTTTCTTT	CASSVVGTGDPTTEAFF
TRBD1	NA	TRBV19	13	TRBJ1-3	TGTGCCAGTAGGACAGGGGGCGGAAACACCATATATTTT	CASRTGGGNTIYF
NA	NA	TRBV7-9	13	TRBJ1-1	TGTGCCAGCAGCTTTCCAGGGAACACTGAAGCTTTCTTT	CASSFPGNTEAFF
TRBD2	NA	TRBV9	16	TRBJ2-1	TGTGCCAGCAGCCGCACCAGCGGGAGGTTTTACAATGAGCAGTTCTTC	CASSRTSGRFYNEQFF
TRBD2	NA	TRBV19	15	TRBJ2-1	TGTGCCAGTACCCAAGGGACTAGCGGCTACAATGAGCAGTTCTTC	CASTQGTSGYNEQFF
TRBD1	NA	TRBV10-3	16	TRBJ2-4	TGTGCCATCAGTGAGCTGGACAGGGGGCGCGAAAACATTCAGTACTTC	CAISELDRGRENIQYF
NA	once	TRBV9	13	TRBJ1-1	TGTGCCAGCAGCGTCTTCGGGGGGACTGAAGCTTTCTTT	CASSVFGGTEAFF
NA	NA	TRBV19	16	TRBJ2-7	TGTGCCAGTAGTATAGATCTCAGTAGCGGATCCTACGAGCAGTACTTC	CASSIDLSSGSYEQYF
TRBD1	NA	TRBV29-1	14	TRBJ2-7	TGCAGCGTTGAGACAGGGGGGAATCCCTACGAGCAGTACTTC	CSVETGGNPYEQYF